Ten or more counts support the clone carrying this TCR beta chain. Its target is not known. This CDR3 is built from 13 residues. The V end lost 7 bases, the J end lost 4 bases, and 11 bases lay between the germline ends. From germline, CDR1 is SGHNT and CDR2 YENEEA. This specimen belongs to a study of regulatory T cells in long-lasting Graves disease. Construction of the TCR beta libraries employed iRepertoire HTBI primers in conjunction with Arm-PCR of CDR3 regions. In the original processing: Identified across the samples were 50 to 70 TRBV segments and 14 TRBJ segments. TCRdb independently ran MiXCR on the multiplex PCR reads; one entry per CDR3 protein. For this entry, the V and J calls and clone size follow TCRdb and not the study's own pipeline. The table has 200,000 to 250,000 distinct CDR3 sequences, 20% seen once. General observations from the study: Persistent Graves' patients showed a TCR diversity that was lower than that of newly diagnosed ones.

Time point noted: newly diagnosed GD, antithyroid drugs for less than 3 months. Following extraction of RNA from PBMCs, that RNA was used to make the TCR library. The input for sequencing was peripheral blood mononuclear cells (PBMCs), taken at new diagnosis, from a patient treated with antithyroid drugs. This sequence joins TRBV11-3 and TRBJ2-1, with D possibly matching TRBD2 (6 bases). This clonotype originated in a female donor with Graves disease. The CDR3 region is CASKRDSYNEQFF. The CDR3 nucleotides are TGTGCCAGCAAAAGGGACTCTTACAATGAGCAGTTCTTC.